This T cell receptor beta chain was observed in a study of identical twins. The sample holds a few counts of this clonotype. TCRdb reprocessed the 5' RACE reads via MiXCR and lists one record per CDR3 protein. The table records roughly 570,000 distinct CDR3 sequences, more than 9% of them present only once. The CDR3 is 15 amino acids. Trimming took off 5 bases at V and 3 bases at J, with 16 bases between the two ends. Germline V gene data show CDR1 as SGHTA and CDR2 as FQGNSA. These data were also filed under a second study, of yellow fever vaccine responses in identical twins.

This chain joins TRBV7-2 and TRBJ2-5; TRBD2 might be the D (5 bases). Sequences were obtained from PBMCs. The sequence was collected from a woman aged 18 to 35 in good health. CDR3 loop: CASSAAGVREETQYF. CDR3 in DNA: TGTGCCAGCAGCGCGGCTGGGGTGCGGGAAGAGACCCAGTACTTC.